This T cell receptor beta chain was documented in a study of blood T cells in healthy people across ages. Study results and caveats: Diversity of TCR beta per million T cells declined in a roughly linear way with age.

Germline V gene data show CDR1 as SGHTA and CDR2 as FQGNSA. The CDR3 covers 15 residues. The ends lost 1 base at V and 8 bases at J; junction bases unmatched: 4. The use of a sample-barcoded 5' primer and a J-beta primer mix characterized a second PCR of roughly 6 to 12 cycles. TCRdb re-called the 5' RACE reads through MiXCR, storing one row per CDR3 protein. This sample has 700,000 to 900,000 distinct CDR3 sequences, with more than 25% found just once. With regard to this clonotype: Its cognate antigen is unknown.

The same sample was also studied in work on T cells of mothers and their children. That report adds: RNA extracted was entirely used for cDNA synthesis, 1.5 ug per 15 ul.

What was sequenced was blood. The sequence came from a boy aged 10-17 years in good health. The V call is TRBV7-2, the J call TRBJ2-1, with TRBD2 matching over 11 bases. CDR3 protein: CASSLVSGGADEQFF. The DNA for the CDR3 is TGTGCCAGCAGCTTAGTTAGCGGGGGGGCTGATGAGCAGTTCTTC.